These T cell receptor beta chains were read from a single sample in a study of blood T cells in healthy people across ages. MiXCR was run by TCRdb on the 5' RACE reads, yielding one entry per CDR3 protein. The sample contains over 1,300,000 distinct CDR3 sequences, approximately 59% of which appear only once. Material for sequencing was blood. These receptors came from a young man in good health. Each CDR3 is given with its conserved first and last residue. The D gene is left open where the match is weak. Expanded clones get a size class; other rows say once, few or many, or leave the size out.

v_call: TRBV4-3
d_call: TRBD2
clone_size: few
j_call: TRBJ2-1
cdr3_nt: TGCGCCAGCAGCCATCTTAGCGGGGGGGGTGACAATGAGCAGTTCTTC
cdr3_aa: CASSHLSGGGDNEQFF

v_call: TRBV27
d_call: NA
clone_size: NA
j_call: TRBJ2-5
cdr3_nt: TGTGCCAGCGCCCGGGGTCTACAAGAGACCCAGTACTTC
cdr3_aa: CASARGLQETQYF

v_call: TRBV3-1
d_call: NA
clone_size: NA
j_call: TRBJ2-7
cdr3_nt: TGTGCCAGCAGCTCCCAGCGCCAGCCATCCTACGAGCAGTACTTC
cdr3_aa: CASSSQRQPSYEQYF

v_call: TRBV11-2
d_call: NA
clone_size: NA
j_call: TRBJ2-4
cdr3_nt: TGTGCCAGCAGCTTAGTGAACGGTAAACAGTACTTC
cdr3_aa: CASSLVNGKQYF

v_call: TRBV5-6
d_call: TRBD1
clone_size: NA
j_call: TRBJ2-5
cdr3_nt: TGTGCCAGCAGACCGACAGGGGGTAGATTAGAGACCCAGTACTTC
cdr3_aa: CASRPTGGRLETQYF

v_call: TRBV2
d_call: NA
clone_size: NA
j_call: TRBJ1-2
cdr3_nt: TGTGCCAGCAGTGAGGATTGGGTAGAGGGGGAAAACACCTTC
cdr3_aa: CASSEDWVEGENTF

v_call: TRBV20-1
d_call: NA
clone_size: few
j_call: TRBJ2-3
cdr3_nt: TGCAGTGAAGACACCACAGATACGCAGTATTTT
cdr3_aa: CSEDTTDTQYF

v_call: TRBV7-9
d_call: NA
clone_size: NA
j_call: TRBJ2-3
cdr3_nt: TGTGCCAGCAGATACAGGGAGATCACAGATACGCAGTATTTT
cdr3_aa: CASRYREITDTQYF

v_call: TRBV27
d_call: NA
clone_size: NA
j_call: TRBJ2-3
cdr3_nt: TGTGCCAGCAGGGGATACCCTGCTCGTAGCGCAAATACGCAGTATTTT
cdr3_aa: CASRGYPARSANTQYF

v_call: TRBV27
d_call: NA
clone_size: few
j_call: TRBJ1-5
cdr3_nt: TGTGCCAGCAGATCGAAGTGGGCGGATGTTAATCAGCCCCAGCATTTT
cdr3_aa: CASRSKWADVNQPQHF

v_call: TRBV5-1
d_call: TRBD2
clone_size: NA
j_call: TRBJ2-7
cdr3_nt: TGCGCCAGCAGCCCCGGGACTAGCGGGAGGAGTCACGAGCAGTACTTC
cdr3_aa: CASSPGTSGRSHEQYF

v_call: TRBV6-1
d_call: NA
clone_size: NA
j_call: TRBJ2-5
cdr3_nt: TGTGCCAGCAGTGTTAATCTCGGAGGAGAAGAGACCCAGTACTTC
cdr3_aa: CASSVNLGGEETQYF

v_call: TRBV4-2
d_call: NA
clone_size: NA
j_call: TRBJ1-1
cdr3_nt: TGTGCCAGCAGCCAAGGACAGGCGGGAGGGGATGAAGCTTTCTTT
cdr3_aa: CASSQGQAGGDEAFF

v_call: TRBV28
d_call: NA
clone_size: NA
j_call: TRBJ1-6
cdr3_nt: TGTGCCAGTGCCAACAATTCACCCCTCCACTTT
cdr3_aa: CASANNSPLHF